The present entry profiles one TCR beta chain with its context. Its antigen is not known. This sample stems from a study of OX40 agonist ivuxolimab in advanced cancers. The overall study: Enrollees could have had prior anti-PD-1, anti-PD-L1 or anti-CTLA-4 therapy, which 40% had received. Study-level findings and limits: Compared with others, partial responders at 0.1-3.0 mg/kg displayed clonal expansion among the lowest. Low normalized T-cell clonal expansion was additionally recorded for some nonresponders.

Here immunoSEQ multiplex PCR was the method, and the copy in TCRdb shows in-frame clones only, minus some. The table lists more than 45,000 clones, about 88% of them singletons. This CDR3 is 16 amino acids long. Germline lookup yields CDR1 SQVTM and CDR2 ANQGSEA. The J segment lost 4 bases and the V segment lost 3 bases, leaving 4 bases of the junction unmatched. This chain joins TRBV29-1 and TRBJ2-2, with 14 bases matching TRBD2. The receptor comes from an adult with an advanced solid tumor such as melanoma, head and neck, liver or kidney cancer. Sequencing was performed on CD4+ or CD8+ T cells sorted from blood, taken in a trial of the OX40 agonist ivuxolimab. CDR3 in amino acids: CSVDSGLAGGTGELFF. The CDR3 DNA follows: TGCAGCGTTGATTCCGGACTAGCGGGGGGCACCGGGGAGCTGTTTTTT.